This section outlines one T cell receptor beta chain sequence together with its context. The target antigen is unknown. This sample stems from a study of CD8 T cells in ankylosing spondylitis. Findings and limits, study-wide: The clones that were linked to disease were reported to be significantly enriched in matched synovial fluid samples from ankylosing spondylitis patients. Ankylosing spondylitis blood seemed to carry a telltale TCR beta motif made of under ten highly homologous variants.

TCRdb re-derived calls from the 5' RACE reads in MiXCR, one entry per CDR3 protein. This sample has 700,000 to 850,000 distinct CDR3 sequences, with over 9.5% found just once. There are 15 residues in the CDR3. V trimming: 2 bases; J trimming: 6 bases; junction bases outside the gene matches: 6. Germline V lookup: CDR1 SGHRS, CDR2 YFSETQ. The rearrangement joins TRBV5-1 to TRBJ2-1; 9 nucleotides match TRBD1. This clonotype was sampled from a male donor with ankylosing spondylitis. The sequenced sample was blood, either unsorted or a sorted T cell fraction (not recorded which). CDR3 residues: CASSFLQGAGNEQFF. The CDR3 DNA is TGCGCCAGCAGCTTTTTACAGGGGGCTGGCAATGAGCAGTTCTTC.